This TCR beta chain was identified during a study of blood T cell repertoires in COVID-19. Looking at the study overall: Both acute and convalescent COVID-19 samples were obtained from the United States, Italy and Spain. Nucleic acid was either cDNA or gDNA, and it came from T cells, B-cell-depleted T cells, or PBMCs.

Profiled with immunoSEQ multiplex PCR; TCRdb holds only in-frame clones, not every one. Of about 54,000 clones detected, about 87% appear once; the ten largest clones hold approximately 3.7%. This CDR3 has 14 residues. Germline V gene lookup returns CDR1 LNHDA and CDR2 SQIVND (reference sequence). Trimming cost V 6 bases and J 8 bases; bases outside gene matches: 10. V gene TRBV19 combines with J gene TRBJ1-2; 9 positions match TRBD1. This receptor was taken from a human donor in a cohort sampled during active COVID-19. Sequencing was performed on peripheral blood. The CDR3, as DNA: TGTGCCAGTAGACCAACAGGGGGCGCAGCCGGCTACACCTTC. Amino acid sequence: CASRPTGGAAGYTF.